The rows below give T cell receptor beta chains drawn from one sample of a study of T cell responses to AZD1222 COVID-19 vaccine. Some clones are missing from TCRdb's copy, which holds only in-frame ones; the method was immunoSEQ multiplex PCR. The sample lists approximately 160,000 clones; approximately 89% were seen once. Sequencing used peripheral blood, obtained on day 0 of MenACWY control vaccination. The receptors were sampled from an adult in good health. Both conserved end residues are part of each CDR3. The D gene is left open where the match is weak. Clone size is shown for a subset of rows, as once, few, many or a class of expanded clone.

size,J,D,V,length,CDR3,DNA
once,TRBJ2-7,TRBD1,TRBV16,17,CASSQSSVRDRAYEQYF,TGTGCCAGCAGCCAATCATCAGTGCGGGACAGGGCGTACGAGCAGTACTTC
-,TRBJ2-5,-,TRBV4-1,16,CASSQGGTVSRETQYF,TGCGCCAGCAGCCAAGGAGGGACCGTCAGTCGTGAGACCCAGTACTTC
-,TRBJ2-2,TRBD1,TRBV5-5,17,CASSFHFGQVNTGELFF,TGTGCCAGCAGCTTCCATTTCGGACAGGTGAACACCGGGGAGCTGTTTTTT
-,TRBJ2-7,-,TRBV11-3,12,CASSRNGYEQYF,TGTGCCAGCAGCCGAAATGGATACGAGCAGTACTTC
-,TRBJ1-3,-,TRBV18,15,CASSPPGSSGNTIYF,TGTGCCAGCTCACCACCGGGGAGCTCTGGAAACACCATATATTTT
once,TRBJ2-5,TRBD2,TRBV28,15,CASSLSKGEGETQYF,TGTGCCAGCAGTTTGAGTAAAGGGGAGGGAGAGACCCAGTACTTC
-,TRBJ1-1,-,TRBV18,16,CASSPPGTGPNTEAFF,TGTGCCAGCTCACCACCAGGTACAGGGCCGAACACTGAAGCTTTCTTT
-,TRBJ1-4,-,TRBV14,16,CASSQDPNPGVEKLFF,TGTGCCAGCAGCCAAGACCCAAACCCGGGGGTTGAAAAACTGTTTTTT
-,TRBJ2-7,-,TRBV2,13,CASSDTWISEQYF,TGTGCCAGCAGTGATACTTGGATCAGCGAGCAGTACTTC
-,TRBJ2-2,-,TRBV5-1,16,CASSLLGPKNTGELFF,TGCGCCAGCAGCCTCCTGGGTCCGAAGAACACCGGGGAGCTGTTTTTT
medium-sized,TRBJ2-7,-,TRBV4-2,12,CASSQVGGEQYF,TGTGCCAGCAGCCAGGTGGGAGGAGAGCAGTACTTC
-,TRBJ2-7,-,TRBV28,15,CASSLTGRDLRGQYF,TGTGCCAGCAGTTTAACAGGGAGGGACCTACGAGGGCAGTACTTC
-,TRBJ1-1,-,TRBV4-1,13,CASSQTMNTEAFF,TGCGCCAGCAGCCAGACTATGAACACTGAAGCTTTCTTT
-,TRBJ1-1,-,TRBV6-1,15,CASREGGARRTEAFF,TGTGCCAGCAGGGAAGGGGGGGCTCGACGCACTGAAGCTTTCTTT
-,TRBJ1-1,-,TRBV7-2,13,CASSEQKNTEAFF,TGTGCCAGCAGCGAACAGAAGAACACTGAAGCTTTCTTT
few,TRBJ2-1,-,TRBV27,12,CASIGTSDEQFF,TGTGCCAGCATCGGGACGAGCGATGAGCAGTTCTTC
-,TRBJ2-2,-,TRBV7-2,13,CATRQGLIGELFF,TGTGCAACACGACAGGGACTGATCGGGGAGCTGTTTTTT
-,TRBJ2-5,-,TRBV5-1,14,CASSSRRGEETQYF,TGCGCCAGCAGCTCTCGAAGAGGAGAAGAGACCCAGTACTTC